This T cell receptor beta chain is from a study of blood T cell repertoires in COVID-19. Study-level information: There were acute and convalescent COVID-19 samples, and they came from the United States, Italy and Spain. PBMCs, B-cell-depleted T cells, or T cells were the source of the cDNA or gDNA that made up the material.

Original data processing: Reference gene primer amplification gave estimated nucleated cell counts. The method was immunoSEQ multiplex PCR; TCRdb's version includes in-frame clones alone and lacks a portion of them. The DNA gave D and trimming, while V, J and clone size come from that table. The data show 30,000 to 35,000 clones, 80% seen once. The CDR3 consists of 13 residues. V lost 4 bases to trimming and J lost 3 bases, with 10 bases between them. Germline V lookup: CDR1 SGHTA, CDR2 FQGNSA. The source is a man older than 75 with acute or convalescent COVID-19. The rearrangement uses TRBV7-2 and TRBJ2-7; weak D call: TRBD1 (5 bases). Material: peripheral blood. In DNA, the CDR3 is TGTGCCAGCAGCTCCCAGGGCAGCTACGAGCAGTACTTC. Translated: CASSSQGSYEQYF.